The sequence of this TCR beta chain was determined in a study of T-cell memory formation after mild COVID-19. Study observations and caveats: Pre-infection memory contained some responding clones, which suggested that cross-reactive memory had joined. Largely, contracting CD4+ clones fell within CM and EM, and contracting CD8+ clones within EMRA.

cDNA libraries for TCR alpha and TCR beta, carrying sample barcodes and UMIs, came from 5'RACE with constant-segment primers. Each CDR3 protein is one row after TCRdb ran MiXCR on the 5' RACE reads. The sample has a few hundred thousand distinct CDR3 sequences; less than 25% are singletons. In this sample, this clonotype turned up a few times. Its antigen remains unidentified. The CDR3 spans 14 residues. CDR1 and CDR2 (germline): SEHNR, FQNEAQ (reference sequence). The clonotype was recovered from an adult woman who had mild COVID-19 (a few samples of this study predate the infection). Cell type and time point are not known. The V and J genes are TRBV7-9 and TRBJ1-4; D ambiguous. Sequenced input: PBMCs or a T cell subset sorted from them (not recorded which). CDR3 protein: CATLREATNEKLFF. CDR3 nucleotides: TGTGCAACCCTCCGGGAAGCAACTAATGAAAAACTGTTTTTT.